This T cell receptor (beta chain) comes out of a study of blood T cell repertoires in COVID-19. At the level of the study: Spain, Italy and the United States supplied samples that represented acute and convalescent COVID-19. PBMCs, B-cell-depleted T cells, or T cells were the source of the cDNA or gDNA that made up the material.

The CDR3 loop spans 14 amino acids. Germline-derived CDR1 and CDR2 are SGHTA and FQGTGA. The V and J ends lost 5 bases and 6 bases, in that order; junction bases with no gene match: 3. This clone was found a few times. As handled by the study authors: From reference gene primer amplification, estimates of nucleated cell counts were derived. TCRdb's copy holds only in-frame clones and misses some; the assay was immunoSEQ multiplex PCR. V and J calls and clone size are copied from that table; D and trimming were computed from the DNA. Found here are about 200,000 clones, around nine tenths of them singletons; the top ten hold about 1.7%.

This rearrangement joins TRBV7-3 to TRBJ2-7; TRBD2 aligns across 14 bases. The clonotype was recovered from a man between 18 and 29 years old with active or convalescent COVID-19. Material for sequencing was peripheral blood. The CDR3 spells CASSTGLAGGEQYF. The CDR3 nucleotides read TGTGCCAGCAGCACCGGACTAGCGGGAGGCGAGCAGTACTTC.